Listed below are T cell receptor beta chains from one sample, sequenced in a study of HIV-infected patients and healthy controls. TCRdb re-analysed the 5' RACE reads in MiXCR, keeping a single row per CDR3 protein. Found here are about 4,600 distinct CDR3 sequences, more than 5.5% of them singletons; the top ten hold around 35%. Here the sequenced sample was blood, taken during antiretroviral therapy. All receptors come from an adult with HIV infection. Both conserved end residues are part of each CDR3. The order of the fields is J gene, V gene, D gene, clone size, CDR3 DNA, CDR3 protein. A D gene is named only where the DNA matches it firmly. Each size is once, few, many, or a class for an expanded clone.

TRBJ1-5 | TRBV29-1 | - | medium-sized | TGCAGCGTTGGGGAGACAGGTAGAGGTCAGCCCCAGCATTTT | CSVGETGRGQPQHF
TRBJ1-3 | TRBV20-1 | - | medium-sized | TGCAGTGCTAGAGTTTTAGAAGGGGACAACACCATATATTTT | CSARVLEGDNTIYF
TRBJ2-1 | TRBV15 | - | medium-sized | TGTGCCACCAGCAGAGAGGTGGAGGTGAATGAGCAGTTCTTC | CATSREVEVNEQFF
TRBJ2-1 | TRBV20-1 | TRBD2 | medium-sized | TGCAGTGCTAAAAACCCGGGACTAGCCCACTACAATGAGCAGTTCTTC | CSAKNPGLAHYNEQFF
TRBJ1-1 | TRBV7-9 | - | many | TGTGCCAGCAGCCCTACGGGGCAGTACAATGAAGCTTTCTTT | CASSPTGQYNEAFF
TRBJ1-2 | TRBV6-5 | - | few | TGTGCCAGCGGTTGGAACTATGGCTACACCTTC | CASGWNYGYTF
TRBJ1-1 | TRBV4-1 | - | many | TGCGCCAGCAGCCAAGAGGACGGGGGTACCACTGAAGCTTTCTTT | CASSQEDGGTTEAFF
TRBJ1-3 | TRBV6-6 | - | medium-sized | TGTGCCAGCAGTTACTCGAATGCGGACACCATATATTTT | CASSYSNADTIYF
TRBJ2-1 | TRBV5-1 | TRBD2 | medium-sized | TGCGCCAGCAGCTTGGGTAGCGGGGTCTCCTACAATGAGCAGTTCTTC | CASSLGSGVSYNEQFF
TRBJ1-5 | TRBV30 | - | many | TGTGCCTGGAGTGTACGGAGGGGATCCCATTATAGCAATCAGCCCCAGCATTTT | CAWSVRRGSHYSNQPQHF